This TCR beta chain was obtained from a study of human T cells and chemical hapten exposure. In the study overall: Sensitization applied 2% DPC to approximately 2 cm by approximately 2 cm of upper inner arm skin. Chiefly female patients presented with alopecia areata, totalis or universalis.

Study-wide points: Unchanged with DPC sensitization were TCRs above 1 in 1000 frequency.

TCRdb redid the calling of the RACE reads with MiXCR, one entry per CDR3 protein. The table has 65,000 to 90,000 distinct CDR3 sequences, 14% seen once. Time point: pre-sensitization, week 0. Documented treatment: therapeutic diphenylcyclopropenone sensitization with weekly scalp DPC. The CDR3 runs to 18 residues. Trimming took off 1 base at V and 3 bases at J, with 19 bases between the two ends. In germline, CDR1 is SNHLY, CDR2 FYNNEI. As concerns this clonotype: Its antigen remains unknown.

The V and J genes are TRBV2 and TRBJ2-4, with D possibly matching TRBD2 (6 bases). This TCR derives from a woman in her forties or fifties with alopecia areata. Some clones in this sample may be carry-over from other donors' samples. The material sequenced was whole blood, taken in connection with sensitization to the hapten diphenylcyclopropenone (DPC). Here the CDR3 DNA reads TGTGCCAGCAGTGAAGGGGGGGTCAGGGAATTCGGCAAAAACATTCAGTACTTC. Its translation: CASSEGGVREFGKNIQYF.